The 20 T cell receptor beta chains listed next were all sequenced from one sample in a study of identical twins. TCRdb re-analysed the 5' RACE reads in MiXCR, keeping a single row per CDR3 protein. Of 640,000 or so distinct CDR3 sequences listed, less than 7% were seen once; the top ten hold about 2%. Sequencing was performed on naive T cells sorted from blood. The origin of the receptors is a man between 18 and 35 years old in good health.

This clonotype occurred many times. This chain joins TRBV3-1 and TRBJ2-3, with unresolved D. The CDR3 contains 15 residues. V was shortened by 0 bases and J by 0 bases, with 7 bases between the two germline ends. Per the germline V gene, CDR1 is LGHDT and CDR2 is YNNKEL (reference sequence). The CDR3 is CASSQEGRSTDTQYF. The CDR3 DNA is TGTGCCAGCAGCCAAGAGGGCAGGAGCACAGATACGCAGTATTTT.

This clonotype was counted between two and nine times. The rearrangement joins TRBV5-1 to TRBJ1-3; D perhaps matches TRBD1 (5 bases). This CDR3 has 15 amino acids. The germline CDR1 and CDR2 sequences are SGHRS and YFSETQ. Trimming left V 4 bases short and J 2 bases short, with 13 bases between. The CDR3 nucleotides read TGCGCCAGCAGCCTTACAGGTGGGGCTGGAAACACCATATATTTT. Translation gives CASSLTGGAGNTIYF. The variable domain in full, completed from reference TRBV5-1 and TRBJ1-3, reads KAGVTQTPRYLIKTRGQQVTLSCSPISGHRSVSWYQQTPGQGLQFLFEYFSETQRNKGNFPGRFSGRQFSNSRSEMNVSTLELGDSALYLCASSLTGGAGNTIYFGEGSWLTVV.

This clonotype was seen a handful of times. V is TRBV20-1 and J is TRBJ1-1; D is possibly TRBD1 (5 bases). The CDR3 runs 14 residues. V gave up 6 bases and J gave up 1 base, with 15 bases separating them. From germline, CDR1 is DFQATT and CDR2 SNEGSKA (reference sequence). CDR3 protein: CSAISGTANTEAFF. The CDR3 bases are TGCAGTGCCATTTCCGGGACGGCGAACACTGAAGCTTTCTTT.

The table lists this clonotype with many counts. The CDR3 bases are TGCAGTGCTAGAGACGGGATGGACACAGGAGAGACCCAGTACTTC. It encodes CSARDGMDTGETQYF. This chain joins TRBV20-1 and TRBJ2-5, with D perhaps matching TRBD1 or TRBD2 (5 bases each). Deletions cut 0 bases from V and 4 bases from J, with 15 bases between. The CDR3 is 15 residues long. Germline lookup yields CDR1 DFQATT and CDR2 SNEGSKA (reference sequence).

The CDR3 region has the DNA TGTGCCAGCAGCCAAGGGGATAGCGGGAAGAATGAGCAGTTCTTC. It encodes CASSQGDSGKNEQFF. The chain has TRBV4-2 and TRBJ2-1; TRBD2 agrees at 8 bases. The CDR3 length is 15 residues. Germline V gives CDR1 LGHNA, CDR2 YNFKEQ. Unmatched junction bases numbered 6, after V lost 1 base and J lost 7 bases.

The chain carries TRBV2 and TRBJ2-5; perhaps D is TRBD1 or TRBD2 (5 bases each). V gave up 4 bases and J gave up 3 bases, with 12 bases separating them. The CDR3 extends over 14 amino acids. Germline V gene data show CDR1 as SNHLY and CDR2 as FYNNEI. In DNA form, the CDR3 reads TGTGCCAGCAGTGGGGTTGGGGGTGAAGAGACCCAGTACTTC. Residues: CASSGVGGEETQYF.

V is TRBV7-2 and J is TRBJ2-1; D may be TRBD2 (5 bases). The germline V gene encodes CDR1 SGHTA and CDR2 FQGNSA. The CDR3 consists of 12 residues. V was shortened by 5 bases and J by 9 bases, with 11 bases between the two germline ends. The CDR3 sequence: CASSRRDGEQFF. DNA for the CDR3: TGTGCCAGCAGCCGCCGGGATGGTGAGCAGTTCTTC.

This clonotype was seen only a few times. The V and J genes are TRBV2 and TRBJ1-6, with 7 positions matching TRBD1. The CDR3 runs 15 residues. V lost 7 bases, J lost 7 bases, and 10 bases stayed unmatched. Looked up from germline, CDR1 is SNHLY and CDR2 is FYNNEI. In DNA, the CDR3 is TGTGCCAGCAAGGCGGCGACAGGGCCCAATTCACCCCTCCACTTT. It translates to CASKAATGPNSPLHF.

This clonotype has ten or more counts. The chain joins TRBV4-3 to TRBJ1-1; D might be TRBD1 (5 bases). The CDR3 consists of 15 residues. V was clipped by 0 bases and J by 2 bases, with 10 bases between them. Germline assignment: CDR1 LGHNA and CDR2 YSLEER. The CDR3, as DNA: TGCGCCAGCAGCCAAGACGGCAGGGTTAACACTGAAGCTTTCTTT. Protein: CASSQDGRVNTEAFF.

The V gene is TRBV12-3 or TRBV12-4, the J gene TRBJ2-3, with D possibly matching TRBD1 (5 bases). The CDR3 runs 15 residues. V gave up 2 bases and J gave up 2 bases, with 11 bases separating them. The CDR3 here is CASSLRQGYTDTQYF. In DNA form, the CDR3 reads TGTGCCAGCAGTTTAAGGCAGGGCTACACAGATACGCAGTATTTT.

This clonotype was picked up a small number of times. The chain carries TRBV12-3 or TRBV12-4 and TRBJ1-6, with D possibly being TRBD1 (5 bases). This CDR3 is built from 13 residues. The V gene lost 5 bases and the J gene lost 7 bases, with 9 bases spanning the gap. The CDR3 here is CASSENRNSPLHF. CDR3 nucleotides: TGTGCCAGCAGTGAAAACAGGAATTCACCCCTCCACTTT.

Ten or more counts support this clonotype. The chain has TRBV29-1 and TRBJ2-7; D not certain. The CDR3 is 10 amino acids. CDR1 and CDR2 (germline): SQVTM, ANQGSEA. CDR3: CTRKVRRQYF. DNA for the CDR3: TGCACCCGGAAGGTTCGCCGGCAGTACTTC.

This clonotype was detected a few times. This chain uses TRBV11-2 with TRBJ1-1; possible D gene TRBD1, 6 bases. CDR3 length equals 15 residues. The germline V gene encodes CDR1 SGHAT and CDR2 FQNNGV. V lost 2 bases and J 7 bases, leaving 17 bases between the germline ends. This CDR3 reads CASSLRTGTLFEAFF. In DNA, the CDR3 is TGTGCCAGCAGCTTACGCACAGGGACCCTTTTTGAAGCTTTCTTT.

This clonotype came up many times. The chain employs TRBV10-3 and TRBJ2-5; unclear D gene. Trimming left V 0 bases short and J 5 bases short, with 4 bases between. Germline CDR1 and CDR2: ENHRY and SYGVKD. CDR3 length equals 12 residues. The chain's CDR3 is CAISESYETQYF. As DNA, the CDR3 is TGTGCCATCAGTGAGTCTTACGAGACCCAGTACTTC.

There are many counts of this clonotype. V usage is TRBV12-3 or TRBV12-4 and J usage is TRBJ2-5, with D perhaps matching TRBD2 (6 bases). The CDR3 runs to 14 residues. Trimming pared 4 bases from V and 2 bases from J, leaving 11 bases between. CDR3: CASSSDGGQETQYF. Written as DNA, the CDR3 is TGTGCCAGCAGTTCGGACGGGGGTCAAGAGACCCAGTACTTC.

This clonotype was counted only a few times. The rearrangement uses TRBV4-2 and TRBJ2-2; TRBD2 matches at 14 bases. V lost 2 bases and J lost 0; bases outside the gene matches: 2. Germline V gene data show CDR1 as LGHNA and CDR2 as YNFKEQ. The CDR3 sequence is 18 residues long. The CDR3 sequence is CASSQRLAGGSNTGELFF. CDR3 nucleotides: TGTGCCAGCAGCCAAAGACTAGCGGGAGGGTCGAACACCGGGGAGCTGTTTTTT.

This clonotype was detected a few times. This chain joins TRBV6-1 and TRBJ2-1; no clear D gene. The CDR3 covers 14 residues. The V and J ends lost 7 bases and 7 bases respectively, with 17 bases between them. The germline gives CDR1 MNHNS, CDR2 SASEGT. CDR3 in amino acids: CASILRLVGNEQFF. CDR3 in DNA: TGTGCCAGCATCTTACGGCTAGTCGGGAATGAGCAGTTCTTC.

This chain uses TRBV7-9 with TRBJ2-3; a weak D match, TRBD1 (6 bases). Trimming shortened V by 6 bases and J by 8 bases, and 9 bases separated the two germline ends. The CDR3 consists of 11 residues. Per the germline V gene, CDR1 is SEHNR and CDR2 is FQNEAQ (reference sequence). This chain's CDR3 is CASRQGSTQYF. CDR3 sequence (DNA): TGTGCCAGCAGACAGGGAAGTACGCAGTATTTT.

This clonotype was detected ten times or more. In DNA form, the CDR3 reads TGTGCCAGCCAACCCCCGTCCTTGGAGACCCAGTACTTC. Protein sequence: CASQPPSLETQYF. This chain connects TRBV6-2 or TRBV6-3 to TRBJ2-5; D unclear. The V gene's germline CDR1 is MNHEY and CDR2 SVGEGT. V lost 8 bases and J lost 5, with 15 bases in between. This CDR3 is 13 amino acids long.

This clonotype occurred a few times. J is TRBJ2-7 and V is TRBV3-1, with 10 bases matching TRBD2. Per the germline V gene, CDR1 is LGHDT and CDR2 is YNNKEL (reference sequence). V shed 1 base, J shed 5 bases, and the junction held 14 bases outside the gene matches. This CDR3 has 18 residues. Here the CDR3 reads CASSQVPSGRPTIDEQYV. In nucleotides, the CDR3 is TGTGCCAGCAGCCAAGTTCCTAGCGGGAGACCGACTATCGACGAGCAGTACGTC.